A selection of T cell receptor beta chains follows, all from one sample in a study of OX40 agonist ivuxolimab in advanced cancers. The assay was immunoSEQ multiplex PCR, and TCRdb's table has in-frame clones only and misses some. The sample has about 82,000 clones, over 75% seen once. Source: CD4+ or CD8+ T cells sorted from blood, taken in a trial of the OX40 agonist ivuxolimab. Receptors were obtained from an adult with an advanced solid tumor such as melanoma, head and neck, liver or kidney cancer. Both conserved end residues are part of each CDR3. The order of the fields is J gene, clone size, D gene, V gene, CDR3 protein, CDR3 DNA. The D gene is left open where the match is weak. Some rows mark clone size as missing; the rest say once, few, many or name a class of expanded clone.

j_call: TRBJ2-5
clone_size: -
d_call: -
v_call: TRBV18
cdr3_aa: CASSPYNQETQYF
cdr3_nt: TGTGCCAGCTCACCATACAACCAAGAGACCCAGTACTTC

j_call: TRBJ2-3
clone_size: -
d_call: TRBD2
v_call: TRBV7-7
cdr3_aa: CASSLGLAGSTDTQYF
cdr3_nt: TGTGCTAGCAGCCTAGGACTAGCGGGCAGCACAGATACGCAGTATTTT

j_call: TRBJ2-5
clone_size: -
d_call: -
v_call: TRBV27
cdr3_aa: CASSPSLVRGETQYF
cdr3_nt: TGTGCCAGCAGTCCCTCCTTGGTCCGGGGGGAGACCCAGTACTTC

j_call: TRBJ2-3
clone_size: once
d_call: TRBD2
v_call: TRBV7-8
cdr3_aa: CASSSGGATDTQYF
cdr3_nt: TGTGCCAGCTCTAGCGGGGGGGCCACAGATACGCAGTATTTT

j_call: TRBJ2-6
clone_size: -
d_call: TRBD1
v_call: TRBV6-5
cdr3_aa: CASSPTGAGANVLTF
cdr3_nt: TGTGCCAGCAGCCCTACAGGGGCTGGGGCCAACGTCCTGACTTTC

j_call: TRBJ2-7
clone_size: -
d_call: TRBD1
v_call: TRBV2
cdr3_aa: CASSELGGVFSYEQYF
cdr3_nt: TGTGCCAGCAGTGAATTAGGGGGCGTTTTTTCCTACGAGCAGTACTTC

j_call: TRBJ2-7
clone_size: -
d_call: -
v_call: TRBV5-1
cdr3_aa: CASSPVGESSRYEQYF
cdr3_nt: TGCGCCAGCAGCCCGGTCGGAGAATCGAGCAGGTACGAGCAGTACTTC

j_call: TRBJ2-5
clone_size: -
d_call: TRBD1
v_call: TRBV4-1
cdr3_aa: CASSQPGQGAETQYF
cdr3_nt: TGCGCCAGCAGCCAACCGGGACAGGGGGCAGAGACCCAGTACTTC

j_call: TRBJ1-2
clone_size: -
d_call: -
v_call: TRBV28
cdr3_aa: CASSPPGQGSWYGYTF
cdr3_nt: TGTGCCAGCAGCCCGCCGGGGCAGGGGTCCTGGTATGGCTACACCTTC

j_call: TRBJ1-6
clone_size: -
d_call: -
v_call: TRBV4-1
cdr3_aa: CASSPPAWVDSPLHF
cdr3_nt: TGCGCCAGCAGCCCCCCTGCGTGGGTCGATTCACCCCTCCACTTT

j_call: TRBJ1-5
clone_size: -
d_call: -
v_call: TRBV18
cdr3_aa: CASSSLGGSNQPQHF
cdr3_nt: TGTGCCAGCTCATCCCTTGGGGGCAGCAATCAGCCCCAGCATTTT

j_call: TRBJ1-5
clone_size: -
d_call: TRBD1
v_call: TRBV19
cdr3_aa: CASTEGQGAFQPQHF
cdr3_nt: TGTGCCAGTACCGAGGGACAGGGGGCATTTCAGCCCCAGCATTTT

j_call: TRBJ1-2
clone_size: once
d_call: -
v_call: TRBV25-1
cdr3_aa: CASSVGQSNYGYTF
cdr3_nt: TGTGCCAGCAGTGTGGGCCAATCTAACTATGGCTACACCTTC

j_call: TRBJ2-7
clone_size: -
d_call: -
v_call: TRBV11-2
cdr3_aa: CASSLAGSFSYEQYF
cdr3_nt: TGTGCCAGCAGCTTAGCGGGCAGCTTCTCCTACGAGCAGTACTTC

j_call: TRBJ2-5
clone_size: -
d_call: -
v_call: TRBV5-1
cdr3_aa: CASNRWEGKETQYF
cdr3_nt: TGCGCCAGCAATCGGTGGGAAGGGAAAGAGACCCAGTACTTC

j_call: TRBJ2-1
clone_size: -
d_call: -
v_call: TRBV7-2
cdr3_aa: CASSSSPMSSYNEQFF
cdr3_nt: TGTGCCAGCAGCTCCTCGCCCATGAGCTCCTACAATGAGCAGTTCTTC

j_call: TRBJ2-1
clone_size: -
d_call: TRBD2
v_call: TRBV7-8
cdr3_aa: CASSRMGEGPYEQFF
cdr3_nt: TGTGCCAGCAGCAGGATGGGGGAGGGCCCCTATGAGCAGTTCTTC

j_call: TRBJ1-4
clone_size: -
d_call: -
v_call: TRBV5-1
cdr3_aa: CASSLGQYNEKLFF
cdr3_nt: TGCGCCAGCAGCTTGGGGCAGTATAATGAAAAACTGTTTTTT

j_call: TRBJ1-4
clone_size: -
d_call: TRBD1
v_call: TRBV28
cdr3_aa: CAAGGAREKLFF
cdr3_nt: TGTGCGGCAGGGGGCGCAAGGGAAAAACTGTTTTTT

j_call: TRBJ2-2
clone_size: -
d_call: TRBD2
v_call: TRBV5-1
cdr3_aa: CASSFVAGGASTTGELFF
cdr3_nt: TGCGCCAGCAGCTTTGTGGCGGGAGGAGCCTCTACCACCGGGGAGCTGTTTTTT

j_call: TRBJ2-5
clone_size: -
d_call: -
v_call: TRBV2
cdr3_aa: CASSVGQETQYF
cdr3_nt: TGTGCCAGCAGTGTCGGCCAAGAGACCCAGTACTTC

j_call: TRBJ2-1
clone_size: once
d_call: TRBD1
v_call: TRBV28
cdr3_aa: CASSFGRGPTNEQFF
cdr3_nt: TGTGCCAGCAGTTTCGGCAGGGGGCCTACCAATGAGCAGTTCTTC

j_call: TRBJ1-5
clone_size: -
d_call: -
v_call: TRBV2
cdr3_aa: CASSMNGDSNQPQHF
cdr3_nt: TGTGCCAGCAGCATGAATGGGGATAGCAATCAGCCCCAGCATTTT

j_call: TRBJ1-1
clone_size: once
d_call: -
v_call: TRBV21-1
cdr3_aa: CASSKHAGTEAFF
cdr3_nt: TGTGCCAGCAGCAAGCATGCTGGCACTGAAGCTTTCTTT

j_call: TRBJ2-4
clone_size: few
d_call: -
v_call: TRBV28
cdr3_aa: CASSLPDAIKNIQYF
cdr3_nt: TGTGCCAGCAGTTTACCAGACGCCATCAAAAACATTCAGTACTTC

j_call: TRBJ1-5
clone_size: -
d_call: -
v_call: TRBV19
cdr3_aa: CASRTVASGNQPQHF
cdr3_nt: TGTGCCAGTAGAACGGTGGCTTCGGGCAATCAGCCCCAGCATTTT

j_call: TRBJ1-2
clone_size: -
d_call: TRBD1
v_call: TRBV5-1
cdr3_aa: CASSPDGTGGGYTF
cdr3_nt: TGCGCCAGCAGCCCGGACGGGACAGGGGGAGGCTACACCTTC

j_call: TRBJ2-2
clone_size: -
d_call: -
v_call: TRBV7-2
cdr3_aa: CASSLVSGSGGELFF
cdr3_nt: TGTGCCAGCAGCTTAGTTTCTGGATCGGGCGGGGAGCTGTTTTTT

j_call: TRBJ2-4
clone_size: once
d_call: -
v_call: TRBV5-4
cdr3_aa: CASSPEGGVGNIQYF
cdr3_nt: TGTGCCAGCAGCCCGGAGGGTGGGGTAGGAAACATTCAGTACTTC

j_call: TRBJ1-5
clone_size: -
d_call: -
v_call: TRBV2
cdr3_aa: CASAGHGGYQPQHF
cdr3_nt: TGTGCCAGCGCTGGCCATGGGGGTTATCAGCCCCAGCATTTT

j_call: TRBJ2-7
clone_size: -
d_call: -
v_call: TRBV7-2
cdr3_aa: CASSSQLEGHNEQYF
cdr3_nt: TGTGCCAGCAGCTCACAGCTGGAGGGCCACAACGAGCAGTACTTC

j_call: TRBJ2-7
clone_size: -
d_call: TRBD2
v_call: TRBV14
cdr3_aa: CASSHSLAGGATYEQYF
cdr3_nt: TGTGCCAGCAGCCATTCCCTAGCGGGAGGGGCGACCTACGAGCAGTACTTC

j_call: TRBJ2-6
clone_size: -
d_call: -
v_call: TRBV6-5
cdr3_aa: CASRLLVGANVLTF
cdr3_nt: TGTGCCAGCAGGCTTCTGGTCGGGGCCAACGTCCTGACTTTC

j_call: TRBJ2-7
clone_size: -
d_call: -
v_call: TRBV7-9
cdr3_aa: CASGPYLAGVYEQYF
cdr3_nt: TGTGCCAGCGGCCCCTATCTGGCGGGCGTCTACGAGCAGTACTTC

j_call: TRBJ2-2
clone_size: -
d_call: -
v_call: TRBV9
cdr3_aa: CASSQTNTGELFF
cdr3_nt: TGTGCCAGCAGCCAAACGAACACCGGGGAGCTGTTTTTT

j_call: TRBJ1-1
clone_size: -
d_call: -
v_call: TRBV15
cdr3_aa: CATSRSGIENTEAFF
cdr3_nt: TGTGCCACCAGCAGGAGCGGGATAGAGAACACTGAAGCTTTCTTT

j_call: TRBJ1-5
clone_size: -
d_call: -
v_call: TRBV18
cdr3_aa: CASSAIGYSNQPQHF
cdr3_nt: TGTGCCAGCTCAGCAATAGGATATAGCAATCAGCCCCAGCATTTT

j_call: TRBJ1-3
clone_size: -
d_call: -
v_call: TRBV11-2
cdr3_aa: CASSSGDLPARAGNTIYF
cdr3_nt: TGTGCCAGCAGCTCCGGGGACCTACCTGCCCGGGCCGGAAACACCATATATTTT

j_call: TRBJ2-1
clone_size: -
d_call: -
v_call: TRBV7-3
cdr3_aa: CASSSVKYPATTGNGEQFF
cdr3_nt: TGTGCCAGCAGCTCCGTTAAGTACCCGGCGACTACAGGGAACGGTGAGCAGTTCTTC

j_call: TRBJ2-1
clone_size: -
d_call: -
v_call: TRBV4-3
cdr3_aa: CASSQRDAYNEQFF
cdr3_nt: TGCGCCAGCAGCCAGCGGGACGCCTACAATGAGCAGTTCTTC

j_call: TRBJ1-1
clone_size: -
d_call: -
v_call: TRBV2
cdr3_aa: CASSIGPGTEAFF
cdr3_nt: TGTGCCAGCAGTATAGGGCCGGGCACTGAAGCTTTCTTT

j_call: TRBJ2-1
clone_size: -
d_call: TRBD1
v_call: TRBV5-4
cdr3_aa: CASSSPGQNYNEQFF
cdr3_nt: TGTGCCAGCAGCTCTCCGGGACAGAACTACAATGAGCAGTTCTTC

j_call: TRBJ1-5
clone_size: -
d_call: -
v_call: TRBV11-2
cdr3_aa: CASSRETNQPQHF
cdr3_nt: TGTGCCAGCAGCCGCGAAACCAATCAGCCCCAGCATTTT

j_call: TRBJ2-1
clone_size: -
d_call: -
v_call: TRBV4-1
cdr3_aa: CASSQDTLTSNEQFF
cdr3_nt: TGCGCCAGCAGCCAAGATACACTGACGAGCAATGAGCAGTTCTTC

j_call: TRBJ2-7
clone_size: -
d_call: TRBD1
v_call: TRBV7-2
cdr3_aa: CASSFLRTGSEQYF
cdr3_nt: TGTGCCAGCAGCTTTCTCCGGACAGGGAGCGAGCAGTACTTC

j_call: TRBJ2-2
clone_size: -
d_call: -
v_call: TRBV7-2
cdr3_aa: CASSLDVAIGELFF
cdr3_nt: TGTGCCAGCAGCTTAGATGTAGCGATCGGGGAGCTGTTTTTT

j_call: TRBJ2-5
clone_size: -
d_call: -
v_call: TRBV5-6
cdr3_aa: CASSLGRQTETQYF
cdr3_nt: TGTGCCAGCAGCTTGGGGAGACAGACGGAGACCCAGTACTTC

j_call: TRBJ1-1
clone_size: once
d_call: TRBD1
v_call: TRBV6-5
cdr3_aa: CASSPQGGMNTEAFF
cdr3_nt: TGTGCCAGCAGTCCCCAGGGGGGGATGAACACTGAAGCTTTCTTT

j_call: TRBJ2-2
clone_size: -
d_call: -
v_call: TRBV29-1
cdr3_aa: CSVQGGRETGELFF
cdr3_nt: TGCAGCGTTCAGGGGGGGCGTGAGACCGGGGAGCTGTTTTTT

j_call: TRBJ2-2
clone_size: -
d_call: TRBD2
v_call: TRBV9
cdr3_aa: CASSVRLAGGSGELFF
cdr3_nt: TGTGCCAGCAGCGTTCGTCTAGCGGGAGGATCCGGGGAGCTGTTTTTT

j_call: TRBJ2-7
clone_size: -
d_call: -
v_call: TRBV18
cdr3_aa: CASSRLGQRPSYEQYF
cdr3_nt: TGTGCCAGCTCACGGTTGGGGCAGCGCCCCTCCTACGAGCAGTACTTC

j_call: TRBJ2-2
clone_size: once
d_call: TRBD2
v_call: TRBV19
cdr3_aa: CASSTRFGSGRDHTGELFF
cdr3_nt: TGTGCCAGTAGTACCCGGTTTGGTAGCGGGAGGGACCACACCGGGGAGCTGTTTTTT

j_call: TRBJ1-5
clone_size: -
d_call: -
v_call: TRBV9
cdr3_aa: CASSVAGTVNQPQHF
cdr3_nt: TGTGCCAGCAGCGTAGCGGGGACGGTTAATCAGCCCCAGCATTTT

j_call: TRBJ2-7
clone_size: -
d_call: -
v_call: TRBV11-2
cdr3_aa: CASSLAGTFGYEQYF
cdr3_nt: TGTGCCAGCAGCTTAGCTGGGACATTCGGCTACGAGCAGTACTTC

j_call: TRBJ1-4
clone_size: -
d_call: -
v_call: TRBV11-2
cdr3_aa: CASAAMGQGNEKLFF
cdr3_nt: TGTGCCTCAGCGGCGATGGGGCAGGGTAATGAAAAACTGTTTTTT

j_call: TRBJ2-1
clone_size: -
d_call: -
v_call: TRBV28
cdr3_aa: CASSWRDNEQFF
cdr3_nt: TGTGCCAGCAGTTGGAGGGACAATGAGCAGTTCTTC

j_call: TRBJ2-7
clone_size: -
d_call: -
v_call: TRBV28
cdr3_aa: CASIPGTFTDEQYF
cdr3_nt: TGTGCCAGCATTCCAGGGACTTTTACTGACGAGCAGTACTTC

j_call: TRBJ2-7
clone_size: -
d_call: -
v_call: TRBV18
cdr3_aa: CASSPIFRAGTYEQYF
cdr3_nt: TGTGCCAGCTCACCTATCTTCAGGGCCGGAACCTACGAGCAGTACTTC

j_call: TRBJ2-5
clone_size: -
d_call: -
v_call: TRBV21-1
cdr3_aa: CAPGSSQYF
cdr3_nt: TGTGCACCGGGTTCGTCCCAGTACTTC